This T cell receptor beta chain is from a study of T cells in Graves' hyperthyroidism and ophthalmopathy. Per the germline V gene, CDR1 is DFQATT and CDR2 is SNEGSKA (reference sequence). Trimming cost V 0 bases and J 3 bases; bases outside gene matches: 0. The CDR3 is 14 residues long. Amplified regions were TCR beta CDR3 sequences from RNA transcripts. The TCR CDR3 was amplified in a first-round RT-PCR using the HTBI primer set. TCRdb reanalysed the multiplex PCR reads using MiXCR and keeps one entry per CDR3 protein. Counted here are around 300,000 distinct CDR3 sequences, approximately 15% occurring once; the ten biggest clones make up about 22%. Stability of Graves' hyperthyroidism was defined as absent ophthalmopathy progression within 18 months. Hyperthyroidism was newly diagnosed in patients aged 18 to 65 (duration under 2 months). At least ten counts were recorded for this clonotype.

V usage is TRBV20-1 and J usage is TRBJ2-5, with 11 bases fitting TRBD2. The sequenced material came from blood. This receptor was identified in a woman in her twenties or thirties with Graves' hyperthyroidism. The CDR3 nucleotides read TGCAGTGCTAGAGAGGGACTAGCGGAAGAGACCCAGTACTTC. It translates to CSAREGLAEETQYF.